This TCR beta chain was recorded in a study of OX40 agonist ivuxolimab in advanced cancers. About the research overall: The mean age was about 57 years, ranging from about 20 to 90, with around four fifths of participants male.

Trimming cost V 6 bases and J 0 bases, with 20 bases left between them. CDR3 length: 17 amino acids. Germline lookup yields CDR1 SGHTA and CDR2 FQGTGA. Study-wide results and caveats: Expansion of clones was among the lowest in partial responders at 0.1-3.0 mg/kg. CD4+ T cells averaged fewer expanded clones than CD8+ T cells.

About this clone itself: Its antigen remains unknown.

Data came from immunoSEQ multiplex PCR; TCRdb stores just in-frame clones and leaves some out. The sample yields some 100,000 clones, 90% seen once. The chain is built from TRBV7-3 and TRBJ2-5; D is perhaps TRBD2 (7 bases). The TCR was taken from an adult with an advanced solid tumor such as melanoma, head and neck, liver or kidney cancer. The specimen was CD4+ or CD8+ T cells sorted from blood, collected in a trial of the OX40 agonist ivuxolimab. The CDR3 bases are TGTGCCAGCAGTTATTCGACAGGCGGGGGCTACCAAGAGACCCAGTACTTC. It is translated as CASSYSTGGGYQETQYF.